This entry concerns a single T cell receptor (beta chain). The antigen is undetermined. The CDR3 sequence is 22 residues long. Thyroid surgery was preceded by no treatment in any patient. This record comes from a study of metastatic and nonmetastatic thyroid tumors. Study details: Across blood and tumor or nodule tissue, repertoires from malignant and benign thyroid patients were compared with one another. Overall study findings and caveats: Benign nodules were reported to have significantly lower TCR beta diversity than malignant thyroid tumors, in blood and tumor.

Original data processing: A classifier of distant metastasis in papillary thyroid cancer was built from CDR3 differences (across clinicopathological groups). TCRdb redid the clone calls on the PCR reads using MiXCR. None of the V and J calls come from the authors' own analysis; TCRdb made them. The top ten clones hold approximately 11% of a sample with about 93,000 clones, approximately 12% of them seen once. The rearrangement joins TRBV21-1 to TRBJ2-1; the table's D call TRBD2 went unverified against the DNA. TRBV21-1 represents a pseudogene. The sequence came from a female donor with papillary thyroid cancer or a benign thyroid nodule (not recorded which). Some clones in this sample may be carry-over from other donors' samples. Source material: blood. The CDR3, as DNA: TGTGCCAGCAGCAAAAACACCGGGACTAGCGGGAGCATGGCGAGGGACTACAATGAGCAGTTCTTC. Translated: CASSKNTGTSGSMARDYNEQFF.